These 9 T cell receptor beta chains were all obtained from the same sample, sequenced in a study of long-term antiretroviral therapy in people with HIV (dated by TCRdb to 2022 to 2024). The immunoSEQ hsTCRB v3.0 assay was used at survey level resolution to sequence the TRB variable region. TCRdb limited this immuneACCESS table to in-frame rearrangements with V and J called. A share of clones is missing; checked studies link under half to unresolved V genes, and the rest is unexplained. This sample holds over 30,000 clones; around 79% were observed only once. The ten most abundant clones make up around 6.1% of the sample. The sequences come from unsorted PBMCs, collected 0.6 years after starting antiretroviral therapy. The origin of the receptors is a man aged 18 to 35 with HIV.

The chain has TRBV5-1 and TRBJ1-1, with D maybe TRBD1 (5 bases). V lost 6 bases and J lost 7, with 16 bases in between. Germline-derived CDR1 and CDR2 are SGHRS and YFSETQ. This CDR3 has 13 residues. The CDR3 DNA follows: TGCGCCAGCACCCCCCTAGGGGCCTATGAAGCTTTCTTT. As protein: CASTPLGAYEAFF.

This clone was found a few times. The genes are TRBV30 and TRBJ1-3; 9 nucleotides match TRBD1. Germline CDR1 and CDR2: GTSNPN and SVGIG (reference sequence). V shed 2 bases and J 3 bases; nucleotides not matched to a gene: 5. The CDR3 has 15 residues. The CDR3 region is CAWSQYRGLGNTIYF. The CDR3 region has the DNA TGTGCCTGGAGTCAGTACAGGGGGCTTGGAAACACCATATATTTT.

This sequence joins TRBV5-6 and TRBJ1-3; D might be TRBD1 (5 bases). V lost 3 bases and J 2 bases, leaving 18 bases between the germline ends. The CDR3 runs to 17 residues. Germline V gives CDR1 SGHDT, CDR2 YYEEEE. The CDR3 loop is CASSWGVRERTGNTIYF. In DNA form, the CDR3 reads TGTGCCAGCAGCTGGGGGGTAAGGGAAAGGACTGGAAACACCATATATTTT.

V and J are TRBV28 and TRBJ1-2; D is unresolved. CDR3 length equals 11 residues. Trimming took 8 bases from V and 4 from J, leaving 8 bases between them. The germline CDR1 and CDR2 sequences are MDHEN and SYDVKM. The CDR3 DNA follows: TGTGCCAGCCATTCGCTCTATGGCTACACCTTC. It specifies CASHSLYGYTF.

This chain joins TRBV2 and TRBJ1-2, with TRBD1 as a possible D gene (6 bases). Trimming removed 6 bases from V and 4 bases from J, with 12 bases in between. The CDR3 has 13 amino acids. CDR1 and CDR2 (germline): SNHLY, FYNNEI. This CDR3 reads CASRETGSYGYTF. In DNA form, the CDR3 reads TGTGCCAGCAGAGAAACAGGGAGCTATGGCTACACCTTC.

This sequence joins TRBV5-1 and TRBJ1-4; 9 nucleotides line up with TRBD1. The CDR3 extends over 14 amino acids. Germline CDR1 reads SGHRS; CDR2 reads YFSETQ. The trim removed 1 base at V and 5 bases at J, leaving 0 bases unmatched. The CDR3 reads CASSLTGGNEKLFF. The DNA for the CDR3 is TGCGCCAGCAGCTTGACAGGGGGCAATGAAAAACTGTTTTTT.

The chain combines TRBV27 with TRBJ2-1; TRBD2 matches 7 bases. J gave up 6 bases and V 5 bases, and 10 bases lay outside the gene matches. The CDR3 extends over 15 amino acids. Germline lookup yields CDR1 MNHEY and CDR2 SMNVEV (reference sequence). The CDR3 loop reads CASSVGLEDLNEQFF. The CDR3 DNA reads as TGTGCCAGCAGTGTAGGACTAGAAGACCTCAATGAGCAGTTCTTC.

This chain's CDR3 is CASSFGLAGDPYEQYF. CDR3 nucleotides: TGTGCCAGCAGCTTTGGACTAGCGGGAGACCCATACGAGCAGTACTTC. The chain recombines TRBV13 with TRBJ2-7; TRBD2 matches at 13 bases. CDR3 length: 16 residues. Unmatched junction bases numbered 6, after V lost 3 bases and J lost 4 bases. CDR1 is PRHDT, CDR2 FYEKMQ, per germline (reference sequence).

By frequency in the sample, this clone is medium-sized (0.01 to 0.1%). The chain has TRBV9 and TRBJ2-1; unclear D gene. This CDR3 comprises 15 residues. CDR1 SGDLS and CDR2 YYNGEE come from the germline V gene. The ends were cut back, 4 bases at V and 8 bases at J, with 19 bases in the middle. CDR3 coding DNA: TGTGCCAGCAGCTCGCATAGTCGGGCTTCGGATGAGCAGTTCTTC. Its translation: CASSSHSRASDEQFF.